The source of this T cell receptor beta chain is a study of T cell responses to AZD1222 COVID-19 vaccine. Second-dose intervals of approximately 4 or approximately 12 weeks were pooled. Germline-derived CDR1 and CDR2 are LNHDA and SQIVND (reference sequence). The CDR3 runs to 16 residues. With 5 bases removed from V and 0 bases from J, the gap between germline ends came to 13 bases. TCRdb keeps only in-frame clones here, not all; method: immunoSEQ multiplex PCR. The sample consists of 160,000 or so clones, 92% of them appearing once. This clone was detected once. This specimen was peripheral blood, taken 28 days after the second AZD1222 dose. This sequence originates from an adult who received the AZD1222 COVID-19 vaccine. The J gene is TRBJ2-2, the V gene TRBV19, with D unclear. The CDR3: CASSPRSNANTGELFF. The DNA for the CDR3 is TGTGCCAGTAGTCCCCGGTCCAACGCGAACACCGGGGAGCTGTTTTTT. The full variable domain, with the rest looked up from reference TRBV19 and TRBJ2-2, is DGGITQSPKYLFRKEGQNVTLSCEQNLNHDAMYWYRQDPGQGLRLIYYSQIVNDFQKGDIAEGYSVSREKKESFPLTVTSAQKNPTAFYLCASSPRSNANTGELFFGEGSRLTVL.